A single sample gave rise to the 29 T cell receptor beta chains below, sequenced in a study of CD8+ T cells in alopecia areata. The treatment denotes: oral pan-JAK inhibitor, 5-10 mg twice daily. TCR sequencing used cDNA made by reverse transcription of extracted RNA. Produced via immunoSEQ multiplex PCR; TCRdb's table is partial and in-frame only. This sample has some 180,000 clones, with 40% to 55% found just once. Sequences were derived from CD8+ T cells sorted from blood, sampled around week 54, from a patient treated with tofacitinib. The receptor set was obtained from a human donor with alopecia areata.

The table lists this clone with a few counts. CDR3 in amino acids: CASSPPTHTEAFF. CDR3 nucleotides: TGTGCCAGCTCACCTCCTACTCACACTGAAGCTTTCTTT. The V call is TRBV18, the J call TRBJ1-1; D gene ambiguous. CDR3 length equals 13 residues. Germline CDR1 reads KGHSH; CDR2 reads LQKENI. V lost 3 bases to trimming and J lost 3 bases, with 8 bases between them.

The rearrangement joins TRBV5-4 to TRBJ2-3; no clear D. The CDR3 extends over 12 amino acids. The ends were cut back, 4 bases at V and 5 bases at J, with 8 bases in the middle. Germline V gene data show CDR1 as SGHNT and CDR2 as YYREEE (reference sequence). The CDR3 is CASSRAQDTQYF. DNA of the CDR3: TGTGCCAGCAGCCGAGCCCAAGATACGCAGTATTTT.

This clone was observed a handful of times. This rearrangement joins TRBV6-5 to TRBJ2-5; no clear D. V was shortened by 5 bases and J by 0 bases, with 13 bases between the two germline ends. CDR1 MNHEY and CDR2 SVGAGI come from the germline V gene. The CDR3 spans 15 residues. For the CDR3, the DNA is TGTGCCAGCAGTGTAGGAGAGACCAACCAAGAGACCCAGTACTTC. Its protein is CASSVGETNQETQYF.

The chain links TRBV6-1 to TRBJ2-7; 9 bases match TRBD2. This CDR3 has 15 residues. V lost 1 base to trimming and J lost 2 bases; unmatched junction nucleotides: 3. The V gene's germline CDR1 is MNHNS and CDR2 SASEGT. In DNA, the CDR3 is TGTGCCAGCAGTGAAGGGCCTAGCGGGGCCTACGAGCAGTACTTC. Protein product: CASSEGPSGAYEQYF.

The genes are TRBV7-9 and TRBJ2-5; 11 bases are a match to TRBD1. The CDR3 has 16 residues. Trimming removed 2 bases from V and 5 bases from J; junction bases left unmatched: 7. Germline values: CDR1 SEHNR, CDR2 FQNEAQ (reference sequence). The CDR3 is CASSLPRTGGGETQYF. CDR3 nucleotide sequence: TGTGCCAGCAGCTTACCGCGGACAGGGGGCGGGGAGACCCAGTACTTC.

This clone is a singleton in its sample. V usage is TRBV7-9 and J usage is TRBJ1-1, with TRBD1 matching 11 bases. V lost 4 bases to trimming and J lost 5 bases; unmatched junction nucleotides: 9. Germline values: CDR1 SEHNR, CDR2 FQNEAQ (reference sequence). The CDR3 is made up of 16 amino acids. CDR3 in DNA: TGTGCCAGCAGCTCTACGGACAGGGGGCTTGGAACTGAAGCTTTCTTT. This encodes CASSSTDRGLGTEAFF.

The chain joins TRBV7-8 to TRBJ2-1; 8 nucleotides align to TRBD2. The CDR3 sequence is 14 residues long. The germline V gene encodes CDR1 SGHVS and CDR2 FQNEAQ. The trim removed 9 bases at V and 10 bases at J, leaving 14 bases unmatched. The CDR3, as DNA: TGTGCCAGTCGAACGGCGGGGGGCGGCAACGAGCAGTTCTTC. Translated, it gives CASRTAGGGNEQFF.

This chain uses TRBV15 with TRBJ2-5, with D possibly TRBD1 on 5 matching bases. The CDR3 sequence is 13 residues long. The ends were cut back, 1 base at V and 13 bases at J, with 16 bases in the middle. Germline V gives CDR1 LNHNV, CDR2 YYDKDF (reference sequence). CDR3 coding DNA: TGTGCCACCAGCAGAGGAAGGGGCCCACCCCCGTACTTC. This codes for CATSRGRGPPPYF. Full variable domain (remainder filled in from reference TRBV15 and TRBJ2-5): DAMVIQNPRYQVTQFGKPVTLSCSQTLNHNVMYWYQQKSSQAPKLLFHYYDKDFNNEADTPDNFQSRRPNTSFCFLDIRSPGLGDTAMYLCATSRGRGPPPYFGPGTRLLVL.

The chain is built from TRBV6-5 and TRBJ2-7, with D perhaps TRBD1 (6 bases). Germline V CDR1 and CDR2: MNHEY, SVGAGI. V lost 1 base to trimming and J lost 1 base, with 14 bases between them. This CDR3 comprises 16 residues. In nucleotides, the CDR3 is TGTGCCAGCAGTTACTATGGCCAGGGGCTTTCCTACGAGCAGTACTTC. Protein product: CASSYYGQGLSYEQYF.

This chain uses TRBV4-1 with TRBJ2-7; unclear D gene. CDR3 length equals 14 residues. The V and J ends lost 1 base and 7 bases respectively, with 14 bases between them. Germline CDR1 is MGHRA and CDR2 is YSYEKL. CDR3 region: CASSQATTHREQYF. The CDR3, as DNA: TGCGCCAGCAGCCAAGCGACGACCCATCGGGAGCAGTACTTC.

The J gene is TRBJ2-1, the V gene TRBV7-2; D is undetermined. The V end was cut by 3 bases, the J end by 7 bases, with 13 bases between. This CDR3 has 14 amino acids. Germline V gene data show CDR1 as SGHTA and CDR2 as FQGNSA. CDR3 in amino acids: CASSLWSAENEQFF. The CDR3 DNA sequence: TGTGCCAGCAGCTTGTGGTCGGCCGAAAATGAGCAGTTCTTC.

The genes are TRBV6-1 and TRBJ2-7, with TRBD1 identical over 7 bases. The CDR3 is 13 amino acids. V shed 6 bases, J shed 6 bases, and the junction held 8 bases outside the gene matches. CDR1 and CDR2 (germline): MNHNS, SASEGT. The CDR3 reads CASSPMGQTEQYF. The CDR3 coding sequence is TGTGCCAGCAGCCCCATGGGACAGACCGAGCAGTACTTC.

V is TRBV6-6 and J is TRBJ1-1; D possibly corresponds to TRBD1 (5 bases). From germline, CDR1 is MNHNY and CDR2 SVGAGI (reference sequence). V lost 2 bases, J lost 3 bases, and 7 bases lay in between. The CDR3 contains 13 residues. CDR3 residues: CASSYEGYTEAFF. The CDR3 DNA reads TGTGCCAGCAGTTACGAGGGGTACACTGAAGCTTTCTTT.

This clone has only a few counts. V usage is TRBV27 and J usage is TRBJ1-1; D call uncertain. The CDR3 has 11 amino acids. Trimming stripped 8 bases from V and 1 base from J, with 5 bases between. Germline assignment: CDR1 MNHEY and CDR2 SMNVEV (reference sequence). CDR3 nucleotide sequence: TGTGCCAGCGGCTCGAACACTGAAGCTTTCTTT. This codes for CASGSNTEAFF.

The rearrangement uses TRBV25-1 and TRBJ2-1; a weak D match, TRBD1 (5 bases). The CDR3 length is 12 residues. V lost 6 bases to trimming and J lost 7 bases, with 10 bases between them. Germline V gene sequence: CDR1 MGHDK, CDR2 SYGVNS. CDR3 amino acids: CASSRRANEQFF. As DNA, the CDR3 is TGTGCCAGCAGCCGCAGGGCGAATGAGCAGTTCTTC.

This clone was seen more than once but under ten times. The V and J genes are TRBV6-6 and TRBJ2-5, with 14 nucleotides matching TRBD2. This CDR3 spans 16 amino acids. Germline CDR1 and CDR2: MNHNY and SVGAGI (reference sequence). Trimming took 6 bases from V and 5 from J; bases not matched to a gene: 8. The CDR3 region is CASSSGLAGAGETQYF. The CDR3 DNA is TGTGCCAGCAGCTCGGGACTAGCGGGGGCCGGGGAGACCCAGTACTTC.

The V call is TRBV9, the J call TRBJ2-5, with D possibly being TRBD2 (6 bases). The ends were cut back, 4 bases at V and 3 bases at J, with 25 bases in the middle. This CDR3 has 18 amino acids. The germline V gene encodes CDR1 SGDLS and CDR2 YYNGEE. The CDR3 here is CASSFLGGEPPFEETQYF. The CDR3 nucleotides read TGTGCCAGCAGCTTTCTGGGCGGGGAGCCGCCGTTCGAAGAGACCCAGTACTTC.

Only a few counts were recorded for this clone. The CDR3 is CASRTDGTGFPPLHF. CDR3 coding DNA: TGTGCCAGCAGAACAGACGGGACGGGCTTTCCGCCCCTCCACTTT. The gene calls are TRBV11-2 and TRBJ1-6, with D possibly matching TRBD1 (5 bases). CDR1 and CDR2 from the germline V gene are SGHAT and FQNNGV. Trimming removed 6 bases from V and 13 bases from J, with 22 bases in between. This CDR3 region has 15 residues.

The V and J genes are TRBV2 and TRBJ2-2, with 7 bases matching TRBD2. Germline values: CDR1 SNHLY, CDR2 FYNNEI. Trimming cost V 8 bases and J 4 bases; bases outside gene matches: 7. The CDR3 runs to 14 residues. The DNA of the CDR3 is TGTGCCAGCCATGGGAGGGAAACCACCGGGGAGCTGTTTTTT. It codes for CASHGRETTGELFF.

This chain connects TRBV5-6 to TRBJ2-1; 7 bases are a match to TRBD1. CDR3 length: 17 amino acids. The germline gives CDR1 SGHDT, CDR2 YYEEEE. The V and J ends lost 4 bases and 0 bases, in that order; junction bases with no gene match: 10. The CDR3: CASSDTGVWGSYNEQFF. The CDR3 DNA is TGTGCCAGCAGCGACACAGGGGTCTGGGGCTCCTACAATGAGCAGTTCTTC.

The chain joins TRBV7-2 to TRBJ2-3; TRBD2 matches 7 bases. This CDR3 is built from 12 residues. Germline values: CDR1 SGHTA, CDR2 FQGNSA. Trimming removed 3 bases from V and 8 bases from J; junction bases left unmatched: 2. The CDR3 here is CASSLGGATQYF. The CDR3 nucleotides are TGTGCCAGCAGCTTGGGAGGGGCTACGCAGTATTTT.

The genes are TRBV11-2 and TRBJ2-2; D possibly corresponds to TRBD2 (5 bases). This CDR3 region has 12 residues. Germline V gene lookup returns CDR1 SGHAT and CDR2 FQNNGV. The CDR3 protein is CGESPHPGELFF. In nucleotides, the CDR3 is TGTGGGGAGAGCCCCCACCCCGGGGAGCTGTTTTTT. The variable domain in full, with the rest retrieved from reference TRBV11-2 and TRBJ2-2, is EAGVAQSPRYKIIEKRQSVAFWCNPISGHATLYWYQQILGQGPKLLIQFQNNGVVDDSQLPKDRFSAERLKGVDSTLKIQPAKLEDSAVYLCGESPHPGELFFGEGSRLTVL.

The V call is TRBV5-5, the J call TRBJ2-7; the D is unclear. The CDR3 is made up of 15 amino acids. The V end lost 4 bases, the J end lost 0 bases, and 14 bases lay between the germline ends. Germline CDR1 is SGHKS and CDR2 is YYEKEE (reference sequence). The CDR3 region is CASSRTRTSSYEQYF. CDR3 bases: TGTGCCAGCAGCAGAACCCGGACGAGCTCCTACGAGCAGTACTTC. Filled out from reference TRBV5-5 and TRBJ2-7, the complete variable domain reads DAGVTQSPTHLIKTRGQQVTLRCSPISGHKSVSWYQQVLGQGPQFIFQYYEKEERGRGNFPDRFSARQFPNYSSELNVNALLLGDSALYLCASSRTRTSSYEQYFGPGTRLTVT.

The chain uses TRBV5-6 and TRBJ2-5, with 14 bases lining up with TRBD2. The CDR3 has 16 amino acids. CDR1 SGHDT and CDR2 YYEEEE come from the germline V gene. J gave up 5 bases and V 4 bases, and 7 bases lay outside the gene matches. The DNA of the CDR3 is TGTGCCAGCAGCCGAGGACTAGCGGGGGGATGGGAGACCCAGTACTTC. It yields the protein CASSRGLAGGWETQYF. Drawing the rest from reference TRBV5-6 and TRBJ2-5, the complete variable domain is DAGVTQSPTHLIKTRGQQVTLRCSPKSGHDTVSWYQQALGQGPQFIFQYYEEEERQRGNFPDRFSGHQFPNYSSELNVNALLLGDSALYLCASSRGLAGGWETQYFGPGTRLLVL.

CDR3: CAISESVLRGRDTQYF. Written as DNA, the CDR3 is TGTGCCATCAGTGAGTCGGTCTTACGGGGGAGAGATACGCAGTATTTT. J is TRBJ2-3 and V is TRBV10-3; TRBD2 might be the D (6 bases). Trimming stripped 0 bases from V and 5 bases from J, with 15 bases between. The CDR3 sequence is 16 residues long. CDR1 is ENHRY and CDR2 is SYGVKD in the germline V gene.

This clone was counted only a few times. The rearrangement uses TRBV4-1 and TRBJ1-1, with 7 positions matching TRBD1. This CDR3 spans 17 amino acids. The germline V gene has CDR1 MGHRA and CDR2 YSYEKL. With 1 base clipped from V and 4 bases from J, the junction kept 12 bases outside the gene matches. CDR3 bases: TGCGCCAGCAGCCAAGTAGGGCAGGGGGAGTACGGCACTGAAGCTTTCTTT. Residues: CASSQVGQGEYGTEAFF.

The chain uses TRBV5-6 and TRBJ2-7; D is possibly TRBD1 (6 bases). The germline CDR1 and CDR2 sequences are SGHDT and YYEEEE. This CDR3 has 15 residues. V dropped 3 bases and J dropped 2 bases, with 15 bases sitting between them. CDR3 DNA: TGTGCCAGCAGCTCTGGGCCCAGGGGTACCTACGAGCAGTACTTC. This sequence encodes CASSSGPRGTYEQYF.

This clone appeared once. The V call is TRBV5-1, the J call TRBJ2-5; 11 positions match TRBD1. Germline lookup yields CDR1 SGHRS and CDR2 YFSETQ. V lost 4 bases to trimming and J lost 5 bases; unmatched junction nucleotides: 7. CDR3 length: 15 residues. The CDR3 coding sequence is TGCGCCAGCAGCAGCCAGGGACAGGGGGTCGAGACCCAGTACTTC. Translated: CASSSQGQGVETQYF.

The CDR3 DNA reads as TGCGCCAGCAGCCAACTTGCTTCTAGCGGTACAGATACGCAGTATTTT. Protein product: CASSQLASSGTDTQYF. The V call is TRBV4-1, the J call TRBJ2-3, with 7 bases that match TRBD2. There are 16 residues in the CDR3. Trimming removed 2 bases from V and 3 bases from J; junction bases left unmatched: 8. Germline CDR1 and CDR2: MGHRA and YSYEKL.